This T cell receptor beta chain derives from a study of shared clonotypes between healthy human individuals. In replicate PCRs of sorted subsets, roughly 200 ng DNA, about 30,000 T cell genomes, was used. Sequencing used immunoSEQ multiplex PCR; TCRdb keeps in-frame clones, though not all of them. The sample has around 2,000,000 clones; roughly 95% are singletons. V dropped 6 bases and J dropped 3; count of bases not matched to a gene: 9. The length of the CDR3 is 15 residues. Looked up from germline, CDR1 is MNHEY and CDR2 is SVGAGI. Notes on the study in general: Memory subsets had estimated richness that was generally smaller than that of naive subsets. Sorted-subset sequencing was shown by rarefaction to be incomplete despite large depth. Clonotypes shared by all four donors outscored non-shared clonotypes in generation probability.

Points on this clone: Its antigen remains unknown.

Naive CD8 cells, CD45RO-negative and positively selected for CCR7, excluded terminally differentiated effector memory CD45RA+ cells. J is TRBJ1-2 and V is TRBV6-5; 8 bases align to TRBD1. This TCR derives from a man between 18 and 29 years old in good health. The sequenced sample was naive CD8+ T cells sorted from blood. CDR3 coding DNA: TGTGCCAGCAGACCCGACAGGGGATCGGACTATGGCTACACCTTC. Protein: CASRPDRGSDYGYTF.